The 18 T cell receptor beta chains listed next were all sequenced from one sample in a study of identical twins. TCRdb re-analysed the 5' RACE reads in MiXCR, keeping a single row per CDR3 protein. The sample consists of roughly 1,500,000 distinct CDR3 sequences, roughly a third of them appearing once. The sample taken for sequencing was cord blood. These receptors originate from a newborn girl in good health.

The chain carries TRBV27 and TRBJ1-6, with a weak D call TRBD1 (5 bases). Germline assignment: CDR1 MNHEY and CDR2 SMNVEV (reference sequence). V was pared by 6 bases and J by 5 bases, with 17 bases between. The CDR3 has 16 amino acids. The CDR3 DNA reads TGTGCCAGCAGACCCCAGGGTAGCGCCAATAATTCACCCCTCCACTTT. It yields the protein CASRPQGSANNSPLHF.

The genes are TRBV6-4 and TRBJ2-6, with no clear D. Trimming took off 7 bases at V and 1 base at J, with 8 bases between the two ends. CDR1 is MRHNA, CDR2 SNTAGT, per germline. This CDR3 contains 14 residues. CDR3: CASNNTSGANVLTF. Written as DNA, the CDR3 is TGTGCCAGCAACAACACATCTGGGGCCAACGTCCTGACTTTC.

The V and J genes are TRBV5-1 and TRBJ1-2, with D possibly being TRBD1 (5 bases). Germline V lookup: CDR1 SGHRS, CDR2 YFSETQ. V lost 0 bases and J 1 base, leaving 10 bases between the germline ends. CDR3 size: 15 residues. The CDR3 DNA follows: TGCGCCAGCAGCTTGGTTCAGGGACTTAACTATGGCTACACCTTC. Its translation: CASSLVQGLNYGYTF.

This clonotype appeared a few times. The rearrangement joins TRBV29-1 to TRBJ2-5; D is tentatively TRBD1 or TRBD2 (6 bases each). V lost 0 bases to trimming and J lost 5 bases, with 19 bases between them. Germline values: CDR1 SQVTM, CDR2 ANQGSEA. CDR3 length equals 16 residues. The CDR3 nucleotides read TGCAGCGTTGAAGATCGATACGGTCGGGGGCCGGAGACCCAGTACTTC. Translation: CSVEDRYGRGPETQYF.

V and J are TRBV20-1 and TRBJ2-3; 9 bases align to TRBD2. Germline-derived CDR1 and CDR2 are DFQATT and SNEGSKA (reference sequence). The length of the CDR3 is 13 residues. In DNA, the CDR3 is TGCGGACCTGCGGCTAGCGGGAAATTTACGCAGTATTTT. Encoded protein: CGPAASGKFTQYF.

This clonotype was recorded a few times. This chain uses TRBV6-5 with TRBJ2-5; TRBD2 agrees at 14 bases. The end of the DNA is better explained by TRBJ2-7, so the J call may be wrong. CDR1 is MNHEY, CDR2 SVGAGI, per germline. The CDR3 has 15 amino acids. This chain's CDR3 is CASRGLAGAMAEQYF. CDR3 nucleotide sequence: TGTGCCAGCAGGGGACTAGCGGGAGCTATGGCCGAGCAGTACTTC.

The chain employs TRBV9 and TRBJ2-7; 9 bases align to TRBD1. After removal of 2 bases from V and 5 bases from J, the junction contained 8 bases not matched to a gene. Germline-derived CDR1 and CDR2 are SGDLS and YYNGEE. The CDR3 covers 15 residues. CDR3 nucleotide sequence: TGTGCCAGCAGCGTGGGACAGGGTTTTGGGAACGAGCAGTACTTC. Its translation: CASSVGQGFGNEQYF.

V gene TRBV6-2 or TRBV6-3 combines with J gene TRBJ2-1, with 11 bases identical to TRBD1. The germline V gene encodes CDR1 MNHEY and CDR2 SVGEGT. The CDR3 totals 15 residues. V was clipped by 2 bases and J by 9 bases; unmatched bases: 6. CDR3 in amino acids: CASSYDGQGAGEQFF. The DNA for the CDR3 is TGTGCCAGCAGTTACGACGGACAGGGGGCGGGTGAGCAGTTCTTC.

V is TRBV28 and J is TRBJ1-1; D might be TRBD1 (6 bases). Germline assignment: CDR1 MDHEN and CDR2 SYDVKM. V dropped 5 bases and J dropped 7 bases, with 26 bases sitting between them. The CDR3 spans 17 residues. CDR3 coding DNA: TGTGCCAGCAGTCCGCGTGGGACAAGGGGCCTGCCCTATGAAGCTTTCTTT. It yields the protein CASSPRGTRGLPYEAFF. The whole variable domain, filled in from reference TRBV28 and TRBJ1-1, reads DVKVTQSSRYLVKRTGEKVFLECVQDMDHENMFWYRQDPGLGLRLIYFSYDVKMKEKGDIPEGYSVSREKKERFSLILESASTNQTSMYLCASSPRGTRGLPYEAFFGQGTRLTVV.

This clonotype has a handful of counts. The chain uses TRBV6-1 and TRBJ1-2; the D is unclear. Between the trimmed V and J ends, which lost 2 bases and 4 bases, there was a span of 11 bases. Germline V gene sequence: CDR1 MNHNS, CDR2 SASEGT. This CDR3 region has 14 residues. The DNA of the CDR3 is TGTGCCAGCAGTGAACTGGCAGGCCGCTATGGCTACACCTTC. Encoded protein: CASSELAGRYGYTF.

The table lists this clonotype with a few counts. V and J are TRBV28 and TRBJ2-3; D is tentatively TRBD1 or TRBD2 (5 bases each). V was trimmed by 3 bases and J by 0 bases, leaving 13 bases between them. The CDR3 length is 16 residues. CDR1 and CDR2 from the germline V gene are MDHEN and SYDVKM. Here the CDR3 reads CASSLTGTVSTDTQYF. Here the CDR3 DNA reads TGTGCCAGCAGTTTGACCGGGACGGTGAGCACAGATACGCAGTATTTT. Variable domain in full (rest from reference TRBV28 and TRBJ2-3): DVKVTQSSRYLVKRTGEKVFLECVQDMDHENMFWYRQDPGLGLRLIYFSYDVKMKEKGDIPEGYSVSREKKERFSLILESASTNQTSMYLCASSLTGTVSTDTQYFGPGTRLTVL.

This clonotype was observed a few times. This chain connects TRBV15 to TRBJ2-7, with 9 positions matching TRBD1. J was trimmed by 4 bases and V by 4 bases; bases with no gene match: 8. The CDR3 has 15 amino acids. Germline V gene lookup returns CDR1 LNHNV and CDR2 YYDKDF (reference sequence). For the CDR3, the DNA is TGTGCCACCAGCAAGCGGAGACAGGGGGAATACGAGCAGTACTTC. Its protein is CATSKRRQGEYEQYF.

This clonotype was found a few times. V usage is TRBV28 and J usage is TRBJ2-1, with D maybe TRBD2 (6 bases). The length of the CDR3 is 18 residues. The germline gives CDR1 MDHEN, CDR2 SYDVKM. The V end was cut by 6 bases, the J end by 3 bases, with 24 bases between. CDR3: CASSLAPMWEAFYNEQFF. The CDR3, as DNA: TGTGCCAGCAGCCTGGCCCCTATGTGGGAGGCATTCTACAATGAGCAGTTCTTC. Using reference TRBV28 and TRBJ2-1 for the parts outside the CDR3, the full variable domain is DVKVTQSSRYLVKRTGEKVFLECVQDMDHENMFWYRQDPGLGLRLIYFSYDVKMKEKGDIPEGYSVSREKKERFSLILESASTNQTSMYLCASSLAPMWEAFYNEQFFGPGTRLTVL.

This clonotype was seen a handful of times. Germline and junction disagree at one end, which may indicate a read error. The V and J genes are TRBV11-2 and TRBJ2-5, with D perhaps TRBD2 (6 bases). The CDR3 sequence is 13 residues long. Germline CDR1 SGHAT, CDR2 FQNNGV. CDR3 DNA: TGTGCCAGCAGCTTGGGACTTCAAGAGGCCCAGTACTTC. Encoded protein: CASSLGLQEAQYF.

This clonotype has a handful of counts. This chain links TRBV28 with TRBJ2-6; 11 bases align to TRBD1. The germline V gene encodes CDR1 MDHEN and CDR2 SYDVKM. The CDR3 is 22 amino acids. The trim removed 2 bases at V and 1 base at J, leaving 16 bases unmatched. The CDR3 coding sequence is TGTGCCAGCAGTTTACTGATTATGAACTGGGACAGGGGGACTTCTGGGGCCAACGTCCTGACTTTC. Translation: CASSLLIMNWDRGTSGANVLTF.

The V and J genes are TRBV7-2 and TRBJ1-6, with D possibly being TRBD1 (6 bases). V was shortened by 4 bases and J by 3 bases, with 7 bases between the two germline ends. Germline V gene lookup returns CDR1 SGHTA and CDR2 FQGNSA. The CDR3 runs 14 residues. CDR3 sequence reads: CASSWGHYNSPLHF. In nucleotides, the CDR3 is TGTGCCAGCAGCTGGGGACACTATAATTCACCCCTCCACTTT.

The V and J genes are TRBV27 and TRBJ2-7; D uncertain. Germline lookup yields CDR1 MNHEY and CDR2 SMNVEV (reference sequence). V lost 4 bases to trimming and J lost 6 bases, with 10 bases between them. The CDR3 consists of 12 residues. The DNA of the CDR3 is TGTGCCAGCAGTTCCCCGGACGGCGAGCAGTACTTC. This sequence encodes CASSSPDGEQYF.

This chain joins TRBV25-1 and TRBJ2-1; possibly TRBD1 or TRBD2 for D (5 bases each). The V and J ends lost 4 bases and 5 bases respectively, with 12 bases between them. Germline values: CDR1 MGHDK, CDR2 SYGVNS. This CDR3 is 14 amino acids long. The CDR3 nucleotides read TGTGCCAGCAGTGCTCCCGGGGCCCACAATGAGCAGTTCTTC. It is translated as CASSAPGAHNEQFF.